This entry lists 30 T cell receptor beta chains sequenced from one sample in a study of identifying expanded T cells in peripheral blood. The data were produced by immunoSEQ multiplex PCR, yet TCRdb's version contains in-frame clones alone and is incomplete. In the table there are 85,000 to 100,000 clones, around 89% of which are singletons. Sequencing was done on a sample of blood. The source is a person aged 18-69 years in good health.

This chain links TRBV5-5 with TRBJ2-3; D is unclear. Germline V CDR1 and CDR2: SGHKS, YYEKEE (reference sequence). Deletions cut 2 bases from V and 1 base from J, with 5 bases between. CDR3 length: 13 residues. CDR3: CASSLWGTDTQYF. The CDR3 DNA reads TGTGCCAGCAGCTTATGGGGCACAGATACGCAGTATTTT. Full variable domain (remainder filled in from reference TRBV5-5 and TRBJ2-3): DAGVTQSPTHLIKTRGQQVTLRCSPISGHKSVSWYQQVLGQGPQFIFQYYEKEERGRGNFPDRFSARQFPNYSSELNVNALLLGDSALYLCASSLWGTDTQYFGPGTRLTVL.

This clone occurred a few times. V usage is TRBV27 and J usage is TRBJ2-2, with D maybe TRBD1 (5 bases). The germline V gene has CDR1 MNHEY and CDR2 SMNVEV (reference sequence). Trimming shortened V by 2 bases and J by 5 bases, and 12 bases separated the two germline ends. The CDR3 runs 15 residues. CDR3 in DNA: TGTGCCAGCAGTTTAACCCAGGGTGGTACCGGGGAGCTGTTTTTT. Its translation is CASSLTQGGTGELFF.

In the case of this clone: This sample includes further DNA sequences coding for the same CDR3. The chain links TRBV2 to TRBJ2-7; TRBD1 is a possible D gene (5 bases). V was shortened by 3 bases and J by 4 bases, with 7 bases between the two germline ends. Germline CDR1 is SNHLY and CDR2 is FYNNEI. CDR3 size: 12 residues. Written as DNA, the CDR3 is TGTGCCAGCAGTGAGGCAGGGTACGAGCAGTACTTC. Protein sequence: CASSEAGYEQYF.

This rearrangement joins TRBV28 to TRBJ1-2; unclear D gene. Trimming took off 1 base at V and 7 bases at J, with 10 bases between the two ends. Germline V gives CDR1 MDHEN, CDR2 SYDVKM. CDR3 length equals 13 residues. CDR3 loop: CASSLSPAFGYTF. Written as DNA, the CDR3 is TGTGCCAGCAGTTTATCCCCCGCTTTTGGCTACACCTTC.

The chain recombines TRBV10-1 with TRBJ2-7, with D possibly called TRBD1 or TRBD2 (5 bases each). There are 13 residues in the CDR3. Germline V gives CDR1 WNHNN, CDR2 SYGVQD (reference sequence). Trimming shortened V by 4 bases and J by 3 bases, and 10 bases separated the two germline ends. The CDR3 spells CASSARGGYEQYF. The CDR3 region has the DNA TGCGCCAGCAGTGCCCGTGGGGGCTACGAGCAGTACTTC.

The CDR3 coding sequence is TGTGCCAGCAGCTCCCAGGCGACAGGGCCCTACGAGCAGTACTTC. Translated, it gives CASSSQATGPYEQYF. The rearrangement joins TRBV7-2 to TRBJ2-7, with TRBD1 matching 7 bases. Germline CDR1 SGHTA, CDR2 FQGNSA. The length of the CDR3 is 15 residues. Germline trimming cut 4 bases from V and 2 bases from J; bases unmatched to any gene: 8.

This clone showed up just once. The genes are TRBV28 and TRBJ1-2; 12 positions match TRBD1. J gave up 4 bases and V 5 bases, and 8 bases lay outside the gene matches. Germline values: CDR1 MDHEN, CDR2 SYDVKM. CDR3 size: 16 residues. The CDR3 here is CASSMLPGQGAYGYTF. In nucleotides, the CDR3 is TGTGCCAGCAGTATGCTCCCGGGACAGGGGGCCTATGGCTACACCTTC.

Only one count was recorded for this clone. The V gene is TRBV4-1, the J gene TRBJ2-2, with TRBD1 identical over 11 bases. CDR3 length equals 17 residues. Germline V gives CDR1 MGHRA, CDR2 YSYEKL. Trimming removed 4 bases from V and 3 bases from J; junction bases left unmatched: 7. This chain's CDR3 is CASSPVPGQGDTGELFF. CDR3 coding DNA: TGCGCCAGCAGCCCCGTACCGGGACAGGGGGACACCGGGGAGCTGTTTTTT.

V usage is TRBV25-1 and J usage is TRBJ1-6; TRBD1 aligns across 10 bases. Germline CDR1 and CDR2: MGHDK and SYGVNS. J lost 7 bases, V lost 7 bases, and 7 bases had no gene match. The CDR3 contains 15 residues. The CDR3 here is CASNSPGQGNSPLHF. CDR3 in DNA: TGTGCCAGCAATTCACCGGGACAGGGGAATTCACCCCTCCACTTT.

The gene calls are TRBV5-4 and TRBJ2-2, with 10 bases fitting TRBD2. The J segment lost 6 bases and the V segment lost 0 bases, leaving 11 bases of the junction unmatched. CDR3 length: 18 residues. The V gene's germline CDR1 is SGHNT and CDR2 YYREEE (reference sequence). The CDR3 reads CASSLGGASGSFSGELFF. CDR3 in DNA: TGTGCCAGCAGCTTGGGAGGGGCTAGCGGGAGTTTCTCCGGGGAGCTGTTTTTT.

The J gene is TRBJ2-7, the V gene TRBV6-5, with TRBD2 matching 9 bases. V lost 5 bases to trimming and J lost 3 bases; unmatched junction nucleotides: 5. The CDR3 runs to 14 residues. CDR1 and CDR2 from the germline V gene are MNHEY and SVGAGI. The CDR3 protein is CASSGYSGSYEQYF. DNA of the CDR3: TGTGCCAGCAGTGGATATAGCGGGAGCTACGAGCAGTACTTC.

The chain recombines TRBV7-3 with TRBJ2-3; D perhaps matches TRBD1 (6 bases). CDR3 length: 13 residues. The V gene's germline CDR1 is SGHTA and CDR2 FQGTGA. DNA for the CDR3: TGTGCTTCAGGGGATTACCACACAGATACGCAGTATTTT. Its protein product is CASGDYHTDTQYF. The whole variable domain, filled in from reference TRBV7-3 and TRBJ2-3, reads GAGVSQTPSNKVTEKGKYVELRCDPISGHTALYWYRQSLGQGPEFLIYFQGTGAADDSGLPNDRFFAVRPEGSVSTLKIQRTERGDSAVYLCASGDYHTDTQYFGPGTRLTVL.

The CDR3 DNA reads TGCGCCAGCAGCCAAGATACGACAGAGGGGTGGGATACGCAGTATTTT. Protein product: CASSQDTTEGWDTQYF. The J gene is TRBJ2-3, the V gene TRBV4-1, with D possibly called TRBD1 or TRBD2 (5 bases each). V was shortened by 0 bases and J by 6 bases, with 16 bases between the two germline ends. The CDR3 is made up of 16 amino acids. Looked up from germline, CDR1 is MGHRA and CDR2 is YSYEKL.

This clone came up once. The J gene is TRBJ2-5, the V gene TRBV4-3; no firm D call. Germline CDR1 reads LGHNA; CDR2 reads YSLEER. V was trimmed by 0 bases and J by 5 bases, leaving 10 bases between them. The CDR3 is 14 residues long. This chain's CDR3 is CASSQDLVRETQYF. The CDR3 region has the DNA TGCGCCAGCAGCCAAGATCTGGTGCGGGAGACCCAGTACTTC.

This clone was seen just once. V and J are TRBV6-5 and TRBJ1-2; D is possibly TRBD1 (5 bases). V lost 6 bases to trimming and J lost 4 bases, with 12 bases between them. The CDR3 length is 13 residues. CDR1 and CDR2 from the germline V gene are MNHEY and SVGAGI. CDR3 in DNA: TGTGCCAGCAGGCGAGACAGAATCTATGGCTACACCTTC. Translating gives CASRRDRIYGYTF.

The chain couples TRBV28 to TRBJ2-7; TRBD1 matches at 9 bases. The J segment lost 2 bases and the V segment lost 5 bases, leaving 7 bases of the junction unmatched. The CDR3 contains 15 residues. The germline CDR1 and CDR2 sequences are MDHEN and SYDVKM. CDR3: CASSVTGGAAYEQYF. CDR3 coding DNA: TGTGCCAGCAGTGTTACAGGGGGCGCAGCCTACGAGCAGTACTTC.

The V and J genes are TRBV6-1 and TRBJ2-5; 8 bases agree with TRBD2. After removal of 6 bases from V and 5 bases from J, the junction contained 11 bases not matched to a gene. The V gene's germline CDR1 is MNHNS and CDR2 SASEGT. This CDR3 has 15 amino acids. CDR3 in DNA: TGTGCCAGCAGCTTACTAGCGGCCGTGGGTGAGACCCAGTACTTC. It translates to CASSLLAAVGETQYF.

V and J are TRBV7-3 and TRBJ2-5; 8 bases fit TRBD1. The CDR3 totals 15 residues. Losses at the gene ends were 5 bases for V and 5 bases for J; bases not matched to a gene: 10. The germline CDR1 and CDR2 sequences are SGHTA and FQGTGA. CDR3 sequence (DNA): TGTGCCAGCAGCGTCGCAGGGGGCGTCGGGGAGACCCAGTACTTC. Residues: CASSVAGGVGETQYF.

The rearrangement links TRBV7-9 to TRBJ1-4; a weak D match, TRBD1 (6 bases). CDR3 length: 16 amino acids. The ends were cut back, 4 bases at V and 0 bases at J, with 12 bases in the middle. The germline CDR1 and CDR2 sequences are SEHNR and FQNEAQ (reference sequence). CDR3 nucleotide sequence: TGTGCCAGCAGCTCGACCTCAGGGGCAACTAATGAAAAACTGTTTTTT. This sequence encodes CASSSTSGATNEKLFF.

V and J are TRBV5-1 and TRBJ2-7, with TRBD2 identical over 8 bases. CDR3 length equals 14 residues. V shed 4 bases, J shed 2 bases, and the junction held 5 bases outside the gene matches. Germline assignment: CDR1 SGHRS and CDR2 YFSETQ. The CDR3 loop reads CASSPTSGAYEQYF. DNA for the CDR3: TGCGCCAGCAGCCCCACTAGCGGAGCCTACGAGCAGTACTTC.

The genes are TRBV7-9 and TRBJ1-2; 8 bases agree with TRBD1. The V gene end was trimmed by 5 bases and the J gene end by 4 bases; junction bases not matched to a gene: 9. This CDR3 is 15 amino acids long. CDR1 is SEHNR, CDR2 FQNEAQ, per germline (reference sequence). In nucleotides, the CDR3 is TGTGCCAGCAGCCCGGACGGGACAGGATTCTATGGCTACACCTTC. The encoded protein is CASSPDGTGFYGYTF.

The gene calls are TRBV2 and TRBJ2-3; 9 bases are a match to TRBD1. The J segment lost 4 bases and the V segment lost 5 bases, leaving 4 bases of the junction unmatched. This CDR3 has 14 amino acids. Germline V lookup: CDR1 SNHLY, CDR2 FYNNEI. CDR3 sequence: CASSWDREADTQYF. In nucleotides, the CDR3 is TGTGCCAGCAGTTGGGACAGGGAGGCAGATACGCAGTATTTT.

The rearrangement links TRBV28 to TRBJ2-7, with 9 nucleotides matching TRBD1. The CDR3 is made up of 15 amino acids. From germline, CDR1 is MDHEN and CDR2 SYDVKM. The V gene end was trimmed by 7 bases and the J gene end by 2 bases; junction bases not matched to a gene: 9. The DNA of the CDR3 is TGTGCCAGCACCCCACCGGGACAGGGCACCTACGAGCAGTACTTC. Protein: CASTPPGQGTYEQYF. The full variable domain, rest sourced from reference TRBV28 and TRBJ2-7, is DVKVTQSSRYLVKRTGEKVFLECVQDMDHENMFWYRQDPGLGLRLIYFSYDVKMKEKGDIPEGYSVSREKKERFSLILESASTNQTSMYLCASTPPGQGTYEQYFGPGTRLTVT.

This rearrangement joins TRBV5-4 to TRBJ1-1; tentative D call: TRBD1 (6 bases). Germline V lookup: CDR1 SGHNT, CDR2 YYREEE (reference sequence). Trimming removed 5 bases at V and 1 base at J, with 12 bases between. The CDR3 covers 14 residues. Here the CDR3 DNA reads TGTGCCAGCAGGACGGGACACCGGAACACTGAAGCTTTCTTT. It is translated as CASRTGHRNTEAFF.

The chain joins TRBV10-3 to TRBJ1-5, with a weak D call TRBD1 (5 bases). CDR3 length: 13 residues. Germline CDR1 is ENHRY and CDR2 is SYGVKD. Between the trimmed V and J ends, which lost 6 bases and 1 base, there was a span of 7 bases. CDR3 in DNA: TGTGCCATCAGCAGGGAGAGCAATCAGCCCCAGCATTTT. Its protein is CAISRESNQPQHF.

The chain carries TRBV9 and TRBJ2-1; D not resolved. Germline-derived CDR1 and CDR2 are SGDLS and YYNGEE. This CDR3 is 14 amino acids long. V dropped 0 bases and J dropped 4 bases, with 8 bases sitting between them. The CDR3: CASSVDTAYNEQFF. The CDR3, as DNA: TGTGCCAGCAGCGTAGATACCGCTTACAATGAGCAGTTCTTC.

The CDR3 region is CASSGTGLGEKLFF. The CDR3, as DNA: TGTGCCAGCAGTGGAACAGGGCTCGGGGAAAAACTGTTTTTT. The rearrangement joins TRBV7-2 to TRBJ1-4; tentatively, D is TRBD1 (6 bases). The CDR3 runs to 14 residues. Germline CDR1 SGHTA, CDR2 FQGNSA. V was shortened by 6 bases and J by 8 bases, with 16 bases between the two germline ends.

Details on this clone: The sample carries other DNA sequences with the same CDR3. The chain carries TRBV30 and TRBJ2-5, with unresolved D. The germline V gene has CDR1 GTSNPN and CDR2 SVGIG (reference sequence). V was cut by 4 bases and J by 0 bases, with 6 bases left in between. The CDR3 contains 12 residues. The CDR3 loop is CAWNKYQETQYF. The CDR3 nucleotides are TGTGCCTGGAACAAGTACCAAGAGACCCAGTACTTC.

The chain carries TRBV25-1 and TRBJ1-2, with 8 bases fitting TRBD1. Germline-derived CDR1 and CDR2 are MGHDK and SYGVNS. With V trimmed by 6 bases and J by 5 bases, 14 bases remained unmatched. The CDR3 spans 16 residues. The CDR3 spells CASSPQSGGRGYGYTF. The CDR3 coding sequence is TGTGCCAGCAGCCCTCAGTCAGGGGGCCGGGGATATGGCTACACCTTC.

V is TRBV2 and J is TRBJ2-1; D may match TRBD1 or TRBD2 (5 bases each). The germline V gene encodes CDR1 SNHLY and CDR2 FYNNEI. The CDR3 is 16 residues long. V lost 4 bases, J lost 6 bases, and 19 bases lay in between. The CDR3 region is CASSGLQDPRGNEQFF. CDR3 sequence (DNA): TGTGCCAGCAGTGGGCTACAGGACCCCCGGGGCAATGAGCAGTTCTTC.